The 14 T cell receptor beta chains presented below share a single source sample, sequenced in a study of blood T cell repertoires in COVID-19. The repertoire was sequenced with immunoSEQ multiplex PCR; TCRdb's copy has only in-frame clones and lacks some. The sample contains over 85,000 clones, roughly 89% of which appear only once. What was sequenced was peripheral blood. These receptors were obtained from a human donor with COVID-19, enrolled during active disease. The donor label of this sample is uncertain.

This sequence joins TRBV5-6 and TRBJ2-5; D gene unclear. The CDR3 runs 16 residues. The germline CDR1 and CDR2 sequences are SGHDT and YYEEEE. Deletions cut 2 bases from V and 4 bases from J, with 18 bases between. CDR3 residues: CASSLFISGRRETQYF. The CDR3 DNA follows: TGTGCCAGCAGCTTATTTATTAGTGGGCGCCGAGAGACCCAGTACTTC.

CDR3 sequence (DNA): TGTGCCATCAGTCGGACAGGGGAGCATGACTATGGCTACACCTTC. Translating it yields CAISRTGEHDYGYTF. The chain combines TRBV10-3 with TRBJ1-2; 9 bases fit TRBD1. Per the germline V gene, CDR1 is ENHRY and CDR2 is SYGVKD. The CDR3 runs to 15 residues. The V and J ends lost 5 bases and 3 bases, in that order; junction bases with no gene match: 7.

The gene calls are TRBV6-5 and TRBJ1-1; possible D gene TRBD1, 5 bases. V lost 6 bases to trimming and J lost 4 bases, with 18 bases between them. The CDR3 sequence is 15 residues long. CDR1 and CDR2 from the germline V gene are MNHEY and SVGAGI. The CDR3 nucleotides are TGTGCCAGCAGCCCAATGGGGGGGGGAACCACTGAAGCTTTCTTT. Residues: CASSPMGGGTTEAFF.

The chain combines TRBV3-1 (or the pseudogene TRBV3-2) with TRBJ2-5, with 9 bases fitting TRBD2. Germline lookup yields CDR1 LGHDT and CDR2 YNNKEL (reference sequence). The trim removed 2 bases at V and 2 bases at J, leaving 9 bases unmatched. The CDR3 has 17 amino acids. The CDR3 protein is CASSQRIQTSGQETQYF. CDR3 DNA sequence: TGTGCCAGCAGCCAAAGAATCCAGACTAGCGGACAAGAGACCCAGTACTTC.

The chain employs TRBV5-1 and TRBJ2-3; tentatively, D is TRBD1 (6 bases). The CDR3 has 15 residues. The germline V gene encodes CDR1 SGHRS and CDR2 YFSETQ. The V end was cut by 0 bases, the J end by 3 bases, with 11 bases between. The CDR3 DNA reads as TGCGCCAGCAGCTTGGATCGGCAGGGGACAGATACGCAGTATTTT. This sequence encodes CASSLDRQGTDTQYF. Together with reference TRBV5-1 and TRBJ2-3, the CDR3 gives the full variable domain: KAGVTQTPRYLIKTRGQQVTLSCSPISGHRSVSWYQQTPGQGLQFLFEYFSETQRNKGNFPGRFSGRQFSNSRSEMNVSTLELGDSALYLCASSLDRQGTDTQYFGPGTRLTVL.

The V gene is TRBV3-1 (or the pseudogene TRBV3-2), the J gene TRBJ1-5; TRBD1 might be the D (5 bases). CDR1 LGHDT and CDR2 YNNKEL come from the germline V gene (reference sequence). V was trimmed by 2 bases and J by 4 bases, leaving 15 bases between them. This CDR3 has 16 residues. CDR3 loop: CASSQNNRGLNQPQHF. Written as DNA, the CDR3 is TGTGCCAGCAGCCAAAACAACCGGGGACTGAATCAGCCCCAGCATTTT.

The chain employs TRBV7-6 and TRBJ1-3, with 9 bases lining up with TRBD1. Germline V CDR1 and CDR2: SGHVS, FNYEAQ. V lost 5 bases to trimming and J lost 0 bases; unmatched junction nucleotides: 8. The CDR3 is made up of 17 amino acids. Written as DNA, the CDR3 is TGTGCCAGCAGCGTAGGGGACAGGGAATACTCTGGAAACACCATATATTTT. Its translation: CASSVGDREYSGNTIYF.

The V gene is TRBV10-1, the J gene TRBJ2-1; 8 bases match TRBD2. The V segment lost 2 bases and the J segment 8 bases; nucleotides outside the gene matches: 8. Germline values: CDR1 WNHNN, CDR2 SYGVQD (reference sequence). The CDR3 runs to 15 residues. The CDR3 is CASSEGTGGSYEQFF. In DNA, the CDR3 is TGCGCCAGCAGTGAGGGTACGGGAGGGTCCTATGAGCAGTTCTTC.

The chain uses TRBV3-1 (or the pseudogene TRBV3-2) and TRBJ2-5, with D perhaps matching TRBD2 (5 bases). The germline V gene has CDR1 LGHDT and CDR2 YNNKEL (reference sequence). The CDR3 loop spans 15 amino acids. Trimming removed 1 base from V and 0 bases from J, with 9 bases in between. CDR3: CASSQGPGNQETQYF. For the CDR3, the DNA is TGTGCCAGCAGCCAAGGGCCCGGGAACCAAGAGACCCAGTACTTC.

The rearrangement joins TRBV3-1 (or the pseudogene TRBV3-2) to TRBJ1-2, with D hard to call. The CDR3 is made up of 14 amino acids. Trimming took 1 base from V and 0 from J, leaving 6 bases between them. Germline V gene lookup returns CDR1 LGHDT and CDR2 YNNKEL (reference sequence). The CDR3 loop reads CASSQGSSNYGYTF. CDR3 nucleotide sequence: TGTGCCAGCAGCCAAGGTTCGTCTAACTATGGCTACACCTTC.

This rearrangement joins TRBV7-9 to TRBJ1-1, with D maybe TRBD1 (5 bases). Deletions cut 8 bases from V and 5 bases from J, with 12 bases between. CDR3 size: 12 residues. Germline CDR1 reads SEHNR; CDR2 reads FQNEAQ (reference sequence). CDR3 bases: TGTGCCAGCCTTCTCCGGGGGACTGAAGCTTTCTTT. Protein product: CASLLRGTEAFF.

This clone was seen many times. CDR3 DNA: TGTGCCAGCAGCTCCGGACAGACCAATCAGCCCCAGCATTTT. This sequence encodes CASSSGQTNQPQHF. The V and J genes are TRBV3-1 (or the pseudogene TRBV3-2) and TRBJ1-5, with a possible D match to TRBD1 (6 bases). This CDR3 has 14 amino acids. Trimming cost V 5 bases and J 3 bases, with 11 bases left between them. Germline CDR1 reads LGHDT; CDR2 reads YNNKEL (reference sequence).

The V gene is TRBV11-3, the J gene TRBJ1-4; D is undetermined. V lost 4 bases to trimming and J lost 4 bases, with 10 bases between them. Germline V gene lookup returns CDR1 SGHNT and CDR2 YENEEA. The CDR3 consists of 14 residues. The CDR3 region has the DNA TGTGCCAGCAGCTCCCCGCGACATAATGAAAAACTGTTTTTT. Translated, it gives CASSSPRHNEKLFF.

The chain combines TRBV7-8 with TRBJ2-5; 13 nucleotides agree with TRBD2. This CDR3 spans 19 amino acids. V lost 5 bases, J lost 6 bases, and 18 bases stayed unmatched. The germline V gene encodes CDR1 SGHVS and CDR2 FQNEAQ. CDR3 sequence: CASSPRTGAMGLAGKTQYF. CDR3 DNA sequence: TGTGCCAGCAGCCCCCGGACAGGGGCGATGGGACTAGCGGGGAAGACCCAGTACTTC.